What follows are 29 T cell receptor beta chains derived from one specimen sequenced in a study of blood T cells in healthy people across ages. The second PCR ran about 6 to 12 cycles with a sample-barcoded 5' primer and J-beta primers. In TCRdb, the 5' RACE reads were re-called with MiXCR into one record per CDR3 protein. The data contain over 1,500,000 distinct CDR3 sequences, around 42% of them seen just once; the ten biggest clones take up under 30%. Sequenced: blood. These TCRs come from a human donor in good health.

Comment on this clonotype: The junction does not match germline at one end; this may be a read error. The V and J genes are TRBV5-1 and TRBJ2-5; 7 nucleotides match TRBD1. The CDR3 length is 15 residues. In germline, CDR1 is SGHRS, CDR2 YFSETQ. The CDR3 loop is CTSSPLTGDQETQYF. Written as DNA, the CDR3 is TGCACCAGCAGCCCACTTACAGGGGACCAAGAGACCCAGTACTTC.

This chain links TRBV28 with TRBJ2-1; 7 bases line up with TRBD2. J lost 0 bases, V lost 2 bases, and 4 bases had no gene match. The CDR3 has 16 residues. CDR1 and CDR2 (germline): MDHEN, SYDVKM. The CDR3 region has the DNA TGTGCCAGCAGTTTAATGCGGGGGAGCTCCTACAATGAGCAGTTCTTC. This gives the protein CASSLMRGSSYNEQFF.

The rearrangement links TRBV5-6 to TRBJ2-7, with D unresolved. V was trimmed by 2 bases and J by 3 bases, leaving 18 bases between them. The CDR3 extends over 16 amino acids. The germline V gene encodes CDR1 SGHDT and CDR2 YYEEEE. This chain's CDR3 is CASSFPSESKVYEQYF. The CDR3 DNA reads TGTGCCAGCAGCTTCCCTTCGGAAAGCAAAGTCTACGAGCAGTACTTC.

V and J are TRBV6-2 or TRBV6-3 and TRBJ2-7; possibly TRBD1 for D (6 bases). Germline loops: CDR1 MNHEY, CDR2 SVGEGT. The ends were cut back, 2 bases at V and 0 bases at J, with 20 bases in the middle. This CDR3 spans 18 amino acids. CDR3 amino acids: CASSYRYWGQTFSYEQYF. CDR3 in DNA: TGTGCCAGCAGTTACAGGTATTGGGGGCAGACCTTCTCCTACGAGCAGTACTTC.

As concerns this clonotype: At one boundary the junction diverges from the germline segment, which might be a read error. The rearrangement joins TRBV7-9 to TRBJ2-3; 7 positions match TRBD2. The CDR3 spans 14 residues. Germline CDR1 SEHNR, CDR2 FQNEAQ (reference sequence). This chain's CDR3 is CASSLGTSADTRYF. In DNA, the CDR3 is TGTGCCAGCAGCTTAGGGACTAGTGCAGATACGCGGTATTTT.

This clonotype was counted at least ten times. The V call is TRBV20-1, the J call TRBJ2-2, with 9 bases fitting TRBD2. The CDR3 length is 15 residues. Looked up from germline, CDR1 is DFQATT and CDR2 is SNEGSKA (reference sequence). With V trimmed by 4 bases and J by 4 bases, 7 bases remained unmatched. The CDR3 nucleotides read TGCAGTGCTAAAGTAGCGGGGGCCATCACCGGGGAGCTGTTTTTT. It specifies CSAKVAGAITGELFF.

The CDR3 loop reads CASSPSASLRSYGYTF. DNA for the CDR3: TGTGCCAGCAGCCCGTCGGCTTCGTTGCGTTCCTATGGCTACACCTTC. The chain carries TRBV7-6 and TRBJ1-2, with D uncertain. Germline lookup yields CDR1 SGHVS and CDR2 FNYEAQ. This CDR3 region has 16 residues. Trimming left V 5 bases short and J 4 bases short, with 20 bases between.

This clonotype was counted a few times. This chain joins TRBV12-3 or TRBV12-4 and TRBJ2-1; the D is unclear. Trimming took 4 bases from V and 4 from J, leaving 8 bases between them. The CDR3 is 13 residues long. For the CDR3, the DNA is TGTGCCAGCAGTTCTCTGACATACAATGAGCAGTTCTTC. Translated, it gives CASSSLTYNEQFF.

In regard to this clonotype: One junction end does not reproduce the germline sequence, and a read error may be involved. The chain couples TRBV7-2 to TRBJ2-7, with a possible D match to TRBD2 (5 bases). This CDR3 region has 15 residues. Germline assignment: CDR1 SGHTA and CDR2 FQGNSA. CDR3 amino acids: CASSRTRESSCEQYF. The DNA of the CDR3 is TGTGCCAGCAGCCGCACAAGGGAGAGCTCCTGCGAGCAGTACTTC. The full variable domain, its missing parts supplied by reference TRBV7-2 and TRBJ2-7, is GAGVSQSPSNKVTEKGKDVELRCDPISGHTALYWYRQSLGQGLEFLIYFQGNSAPDKSGLPSDRFSAERTGGSVSTLTIQRTQQEDSAVYLCASSRTRESSCEQYFGPGTRLTVT.

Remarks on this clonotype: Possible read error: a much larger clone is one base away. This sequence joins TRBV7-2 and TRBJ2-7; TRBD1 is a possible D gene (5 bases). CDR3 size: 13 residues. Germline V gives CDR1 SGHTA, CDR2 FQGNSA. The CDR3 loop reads CVSSSGHSYEQYF. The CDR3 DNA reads TGTGTCAGCAGCTCTGGACACTCCTACGAGCAGTACTTC.

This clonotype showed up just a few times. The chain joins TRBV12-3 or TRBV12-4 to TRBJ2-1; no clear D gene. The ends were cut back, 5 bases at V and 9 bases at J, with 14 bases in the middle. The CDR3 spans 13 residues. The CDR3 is CASSPPSAIEQFF. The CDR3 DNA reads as TGTGCCAGCAGTCCCCCGAGCGCGATTGAGCAGTTCTTC.

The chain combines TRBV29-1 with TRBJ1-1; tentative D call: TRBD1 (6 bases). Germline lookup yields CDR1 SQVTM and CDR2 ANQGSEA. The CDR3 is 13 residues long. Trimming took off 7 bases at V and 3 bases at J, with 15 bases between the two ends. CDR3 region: CSGNRVEDTEAFF. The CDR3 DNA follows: TGCAGCGGAAACAGGGTAGAGGACACTGAAGCTTTCTTT.

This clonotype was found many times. In nucleotides, the CDR3 is TGTGCCAGCAGAGGACAGGGGACCTACGAGCAGTACTTC. Residues: CASRGQGTYEQYF. This chain links TRBV6-5 with TRBJ2-7; 9 nucleotides align to TRBD1. The CDR3 consists of 13 residues. The J segment lost 2 bases and the V segment lost 6 bases, leaving 2 bases of the junction unmatched. CDR1 and CDR2 (germline): MNHEY, SVGAGI.

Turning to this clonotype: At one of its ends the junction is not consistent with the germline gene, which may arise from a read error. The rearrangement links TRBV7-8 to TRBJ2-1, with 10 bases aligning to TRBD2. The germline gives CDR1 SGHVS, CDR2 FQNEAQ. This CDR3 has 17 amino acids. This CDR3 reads CAGSFLAGVSSYNEQFF. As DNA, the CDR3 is TGTGCCGGCAGCTTCCTAGCGGGGGTTAGCTCCTACAATGAGCAGTTCTTC.

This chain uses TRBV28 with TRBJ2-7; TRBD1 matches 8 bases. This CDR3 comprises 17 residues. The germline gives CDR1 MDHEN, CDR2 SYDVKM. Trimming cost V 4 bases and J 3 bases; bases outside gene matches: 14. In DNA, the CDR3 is TGTGCCAGCAGTTCTCCCCGCGATACAGGGGGTATCTACGAGCAGTACTTC. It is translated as CASSSPRDTGGIYEQYF.

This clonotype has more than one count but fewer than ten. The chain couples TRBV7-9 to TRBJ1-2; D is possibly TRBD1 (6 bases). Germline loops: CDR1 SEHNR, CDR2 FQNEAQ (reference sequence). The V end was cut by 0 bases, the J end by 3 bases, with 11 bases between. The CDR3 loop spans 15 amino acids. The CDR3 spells CASSLADPGDYGYTF. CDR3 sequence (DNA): TGTGCCAGCAGCTTAGCCGACCCAGGGGACTATGGCTACACCTTC.

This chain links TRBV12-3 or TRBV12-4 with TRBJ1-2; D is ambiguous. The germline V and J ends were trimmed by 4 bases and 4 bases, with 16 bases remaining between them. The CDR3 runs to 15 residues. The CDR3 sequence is CASSSLVWRIYGYTF. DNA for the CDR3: TGTGCCAGCAGTTCCCTGGTCTGGAGGATCTATGGCTACACCTTC.

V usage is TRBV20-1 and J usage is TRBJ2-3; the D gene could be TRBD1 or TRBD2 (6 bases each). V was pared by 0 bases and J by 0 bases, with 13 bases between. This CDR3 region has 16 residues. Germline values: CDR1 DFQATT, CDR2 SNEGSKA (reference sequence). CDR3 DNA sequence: TGCAGTGCTAGAGATCCGGGGGCAGGGAGCACAGATACGCAGTATTTT. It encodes CSARDPGAGSTDTQYF.

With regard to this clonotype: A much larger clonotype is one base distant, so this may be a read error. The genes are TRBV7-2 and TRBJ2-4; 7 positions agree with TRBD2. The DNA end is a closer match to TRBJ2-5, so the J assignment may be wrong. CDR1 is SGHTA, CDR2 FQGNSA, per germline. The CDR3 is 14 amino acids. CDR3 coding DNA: TGTGCCAGCAGCGTAATGGGGGGGAGAGAGACCCAGTACTTC. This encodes CASSVMGGRETQYF.

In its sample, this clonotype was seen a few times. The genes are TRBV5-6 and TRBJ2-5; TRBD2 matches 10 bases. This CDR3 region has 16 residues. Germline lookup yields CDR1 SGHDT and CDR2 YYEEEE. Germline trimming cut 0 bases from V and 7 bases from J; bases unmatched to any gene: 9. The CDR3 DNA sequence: TGTGCCAGCAGCTTGGCCGAGCGGGGGGGACCCGGGACCCAGTACTTC. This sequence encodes CASSLAERGGPGTQYF.

The CDR3 region is CASSPPTDTYNEQFF. CDR3 DNA: TGTGCCAGCTCACCACCCACAGATACCTACAATGAGCAGTTCTTC. This rearrangement joins TRBV18 to TRBJ2-1; no reliable D call. CDR1 and CDR2 from the germline V gene are KGHSH and LQKENI. V was trimmed by 0 bases and J by 2 bases, leaving 8 bases between them. The CDR3 runs to 15 residues.

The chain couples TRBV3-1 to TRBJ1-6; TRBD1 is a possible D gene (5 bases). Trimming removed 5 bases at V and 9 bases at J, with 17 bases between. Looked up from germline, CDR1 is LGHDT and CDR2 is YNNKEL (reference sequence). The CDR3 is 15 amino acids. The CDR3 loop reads CASSIQAAQTSPLHF. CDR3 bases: TGTGCCAGCAGCATACAGGCAGCCCAGACTTCACCCCTCCACTTT.

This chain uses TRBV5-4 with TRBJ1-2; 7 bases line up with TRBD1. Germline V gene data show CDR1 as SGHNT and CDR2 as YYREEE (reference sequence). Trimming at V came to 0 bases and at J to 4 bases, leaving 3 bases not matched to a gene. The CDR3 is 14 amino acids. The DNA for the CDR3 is TGTGCCAGCAGCTTGGAGGGACAGCTCTATGGCTACACCTTC. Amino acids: CASSLEGQLYGYTF.

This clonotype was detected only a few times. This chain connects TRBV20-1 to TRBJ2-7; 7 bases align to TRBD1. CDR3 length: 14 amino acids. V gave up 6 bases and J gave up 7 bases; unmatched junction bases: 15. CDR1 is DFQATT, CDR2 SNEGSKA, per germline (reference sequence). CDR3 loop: CSAPKQGSWGEQYF. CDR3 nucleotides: TGCAGTGCCCCCAAACAGGGGTCCTGGGGGGAGCAGTACTTC.

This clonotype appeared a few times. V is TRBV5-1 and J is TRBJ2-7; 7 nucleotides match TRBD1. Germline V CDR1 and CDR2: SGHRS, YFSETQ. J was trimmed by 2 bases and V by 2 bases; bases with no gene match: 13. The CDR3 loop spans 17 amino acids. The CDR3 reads CASSLNRGYNRAYEQYF. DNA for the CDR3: TGCGCCAGCAGCTTAAACAGGGGCTATAATCGGGCCTACGAGCAGTACTTC.

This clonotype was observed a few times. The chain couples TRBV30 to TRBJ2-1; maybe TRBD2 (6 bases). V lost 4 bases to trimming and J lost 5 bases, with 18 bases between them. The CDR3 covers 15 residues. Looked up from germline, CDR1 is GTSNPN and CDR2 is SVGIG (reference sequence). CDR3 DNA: TGTGCCTGGAATACGCTGGGACTTTTCAACAATGAGCAGTTCTTC. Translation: CAWNTLGLFNNEQFF.

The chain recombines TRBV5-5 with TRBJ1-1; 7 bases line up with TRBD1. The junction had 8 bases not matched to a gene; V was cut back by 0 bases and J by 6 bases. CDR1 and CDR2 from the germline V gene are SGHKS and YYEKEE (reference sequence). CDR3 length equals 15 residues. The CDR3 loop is CASSLDVDRVPEAFF. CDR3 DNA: TGTGCCAGCAGCTTGGACGTCGACAGGGTACCTGAAGCTTTCTTT.

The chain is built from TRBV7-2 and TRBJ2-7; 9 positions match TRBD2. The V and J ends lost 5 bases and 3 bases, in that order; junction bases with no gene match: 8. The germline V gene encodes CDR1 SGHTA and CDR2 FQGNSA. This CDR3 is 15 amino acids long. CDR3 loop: CASSTGLAFNYEQYF. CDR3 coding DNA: TGTGCCAGCAGCACTGGACTAGCGTTTAACTACGAGCAGTACTTC.

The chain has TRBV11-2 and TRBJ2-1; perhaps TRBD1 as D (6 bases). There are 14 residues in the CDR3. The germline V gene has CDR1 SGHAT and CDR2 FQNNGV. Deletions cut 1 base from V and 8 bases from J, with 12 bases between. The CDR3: CASSLVTGWHEQFF. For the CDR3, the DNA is TGTGCCAGCAGCTTAGTCACAGGGTGGCATGAGCAGTTCTTC.